A single sample is the source of the 2 T cell receptor beta chains below, sequenced in a study of lymphopenia after photon versus proton radiotherapy (dated 2019 in TCRdb). The library was obtained by the immunoSEQ multiplex PCR assay. Not all clones reach the TCRdb copy of this immuneACCESS table, which keeps in-frame sequences only. Checked studies attribute under half of the gap to unresolved V genes and leave the rest unexplained. Across this sample there are around 25,000 clones, with more than 75% seen only once. The ten biggest clones cover about 22% of the sample. The sequenced sample was peripheral blood, obtained from a patient treated with photon-based radiotherapy. All receptors come from a man aged 40-50 years with gastric cancer.

The genes are TRBV19 and TRBJ2-5; a possible D gene is TRBD1 (5 bases). V shed 5 bases and J shed 2 bases, with 15 bases lying between them. The CDR3 runs to 15 residues. The V gene's germline CDR1 is LNHDA and CDR2 SQIVND (reference sequence). The CDR3 DNA sequence: TGTGCCAGTAGTCTTGGTCAGGGAAAACAAGAGACCCAGTACTTC. Its translation: CASSLGQGKQETQYF.

This clone was recorded once. The J gene is TRBJ1-1, the V gene TRBV29-1, with no clear D. This CDR3 region has 14 residues. Per the germline V gene, CDR1 is SQVTM and CDR2 is ANQGSEA. V lost 7 bases to trimming and J lost 3 bases, with 18 bases between them. CDR3 in DNA: TGCAGCGCCCAATGGCTGGCAGGAGACACTGAAGCTTTCTTT. This gives the protein CSAQWLAGDTEAFF.